These T cell receptor beta chains were read from a single sample in a study of T-cell memory formation after mild COVID-19. TCRdb independently ran MiXCR on the 5' RACE reads; one entry per CDR3 protein. The sample comprises around 250,000 distinct CDR3 sequences, 15% of which are singletons, and 2.1% rests with the top ten. The sequencing input was PBMCs or a T cell subset sorted from them (not recorded which). Source of these receptors: an adult woman who had mild COVID-19 (a few samples of this study predate the infection). Cell type and time point are not known. Both conserved end residues are part of each CDR3. The D gene is left open where the match is weak.

D gene	V gene	J gene	CDR3 protein
-	TRBV6-2/TRBV6-3	TRBJ2-5	CASSRQEGRAAFRETQYF
-	TRBV5-1	TRBJ2-2	CASSSMTGELFF
TRBD1	TRBV12-3/TRBV12-4	TRBJ1-3	CASSHSGTGTYLSGNTIYF
-	TRBV2	TRBJ1-2	CASSEARRTAYGYTF
TRBD2	TRBV5-1	TRBJ2-5	CASSLYISGSPQETQYF
TRBD1	TRBV19	TRBJ2-2	CASIRGQGITGELFF
-	TRBV28	TRBJ2-7	CASSGSDSAYEQYF
-	TRBV7-6	TRBJ2-1	CASSKGTLGEQFF
-	TRBV7-2	TRBJ1-2	CASSSRGDGYTF
TRBD1	TRBV29-1	TRBJ1-1	CSVYGTGHDTEAFF
TRBD1	TRBV7-9	TRBJ2-5	CASSPGTGLQETQYF
-	TRBV11-3	TRBJ2-1	CASSSLGTSSSYNEQFF
TRBD2	TRBV3-1	TRBJ2-3	CASSHSGTTSTDTQYF
TRBD2	TRBV6-4	TRBJ2-1	CASSDPGGGRNEQFF
TRBD1	TRBV4-2	TRBJ2-6	CASSPSDRANVLTF
-	TRBV29-1	TRBJ1-3	CSVWTPSGNTIYF
TRBD1	TRBV6-6	TRBJ1-2	CASSYEGALRGYTF
TRBD2	TRBV12-3/TRBV12-4	TRBJ2-1	CASSPLAGGLGQEFF
-	TRBV7-2	TRBJ1-2	CASSSSPRIGYTF
-	TRBV24-1	TRBJ2-7	CATGDVGFHEQYF
TRBD1	TRBV5-5	TRBJ1-1	CASSPRSKTGMNTEAFF
-	TRBV12-3/TRBV12-4	TRBJ2-5	CASSLEGKTQYF
-	TRBV12-3/TRBV12-4	TRBJ2-1	CASSLFLTGADEQFF
-	TRBV4-3	TRBJ2-3	CASSPRLSRGAKRTSTDTQYF
TRBD2	TRBV2	TRBJ2-5	CASSPTSGLQETQYF
TRBD1	TRBV29-1	TRBJ1-5	CSGTTGVDQPQHF
TRBD1	TRBV12-3/TRBV12-4	TRBJ1-5	CASSLNRGGNQPQHF
-	TRBV7-6	TRBJ2-3	CASRLRQGTDTQYF
TRBD2	TRBV29-1	TRBJ2-3	CSTWTSGRTDTQYF
-	TRBV29-1	TRBJ1-1	CSVAVNTEAFF
TRBD1	TRBV5-6	TRBJ1-5	CASSLWQGASQPQHF
-	TRBV12-3/TRBV12-4	TRBJ1-2	CASSYLPGNYGYTF
-	TRBV9	TRBJ1-3	CASSVTKVPGNTIYF
TRBD1	TRBV7-9	TRBJ1-1	CASSSRDRALAEAFF
TRBD2	TRBV20-1	TRBJ2-5	CSASPREGLAAQETQYF
-	TRBV12-3/TRBV12-4	TRBJ2-7	CASSLGGNPYEQYF
-	TRBV6-5	TRBJ2-3	CASSYLRSYTDTQYF
TRBD2	TRBV20-1	TRBJ2-2	CSARPGGTSLTGELFF
-	TRBV7-9	TRBJ2-3	CASSLSGHTDTQYF
-	TRBV7-9	TRBJ2-7	CASSLAGGRTATEQYF
-	TRBV6-6	TRBJ1-5	CASSPWGGNQPQHF
TRBD2	TRBV6-1	TRBJ2-1	CASRTAGGAYNEQFF
-	TRBV30	TRBJ1-5	CAWSNTAHQPQHF
TRBD2	TRBV6-2/TRBV6-3	TRBJ2-1	CASGIGTSGGQEQFF
TRBD2	TRBV6-5	TRBJ2-4	CASSYAGGTKNIQYF
TRBD2	TRBV3-1	TRBJ2-5	CASSQGARGGQETQYF
-	TRBV14	TRBJ2-1	CASSSDRSYNEQFF
-	TRBV20-1	TRBJ2-7	CSALSLYEQYF
-	TRBV28	TRBJ1-5	CASSLSTGSQPQHF
TRBD2	TRBV7-3	TRBJ2-1	CASSPLLADEQFF
TRBD2	TRBV20-1	TRBJ2-4	CSARIAGGRNIQYF
TRBD2	TRBV5-6	TRBJ2-1	CASSNSGRLNEQFF
TRBD1	TRBV5-1	TRBJ2-7	CASSLAAGQGAYEQYF